This T cell receptor beta chain emerged from a study of blood T cells in healthy people across ages. The study, taken as a whole, reports: Aged donors had fewer naive CD4+ cells and lower diversity than long-lived donors.

Note on this clonotype: Its antigen is not known.

A J-beta primer mix and a sample-barcoded 5' primer were used in a second PCR of roughly 6 to 11 cycles. Each cDNA molecule received a tag from a template-switch adaptor that had 12 random nucleotides. TCRdb reprocessed the 5' RACE reads via MiXCR and lists one record per CDR3 protein. The repertoire holds about 1 million distinct CDR3 sequences, with over 35% as singletons. V was clipped by 0 bases and J by 7 bases, with 16 bases between them. Germline CDR1 and CDR2: LGHNA and YNFKEQ. This CDR3 comprises 15 residues. The sample consisted of blood. The chain has TRBV4-2 and TRBJ2-7; no reliable D call. The TCR sequence derives from a woman aged 60-75 years in good health. The CDR3 here is CASSQDRTFYNEQYF. The CDR3 nucleotides read TGTGCCAGCAGCCAAGATCGAACATTTTACAATGAGCAGTACTTC.